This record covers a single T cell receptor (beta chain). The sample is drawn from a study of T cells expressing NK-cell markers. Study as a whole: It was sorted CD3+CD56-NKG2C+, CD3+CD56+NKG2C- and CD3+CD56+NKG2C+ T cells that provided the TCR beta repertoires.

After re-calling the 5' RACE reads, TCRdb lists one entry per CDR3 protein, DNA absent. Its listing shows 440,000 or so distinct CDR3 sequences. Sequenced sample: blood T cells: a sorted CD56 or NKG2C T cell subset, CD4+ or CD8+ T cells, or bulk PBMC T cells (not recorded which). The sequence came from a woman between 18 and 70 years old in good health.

The CDR3 region is CAVGGGPRPLHF. The chain employs TRBV6-9 and TRBJ1-6; as DNA is missing, the TRBD1 call by TCRdb cannot be tested. The CDR3 has 12 amino acids. Germline lookup yields CDR1 MNHGY and CDR2 SVAAGI.